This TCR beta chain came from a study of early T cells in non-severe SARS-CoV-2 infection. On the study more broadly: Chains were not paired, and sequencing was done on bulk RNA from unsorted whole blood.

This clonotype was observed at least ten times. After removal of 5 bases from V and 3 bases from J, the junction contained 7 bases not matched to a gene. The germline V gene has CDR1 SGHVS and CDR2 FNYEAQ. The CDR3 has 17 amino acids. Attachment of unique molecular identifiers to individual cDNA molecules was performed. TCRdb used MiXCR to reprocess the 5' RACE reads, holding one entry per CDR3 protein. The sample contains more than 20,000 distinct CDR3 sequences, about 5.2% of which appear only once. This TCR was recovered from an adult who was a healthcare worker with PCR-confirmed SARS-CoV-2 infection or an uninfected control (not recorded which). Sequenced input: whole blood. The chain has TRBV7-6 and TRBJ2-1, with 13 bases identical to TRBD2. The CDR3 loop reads CASSGTSGMAFYNEQFF. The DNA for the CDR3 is TGTGCCAGCAGCGGGACTAGCGGGATGGCATTCTACAATGAGCAGTTCTTC. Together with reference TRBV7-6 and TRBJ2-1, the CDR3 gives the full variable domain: GAGVSQSPRYKVTKRGQDVALRCDPISGHVSLYWYRQALGQGPEFLTYFNYEAQQDKSGLPNDRFSAERPEGSISTLTIQRTEQRDSAMYRCASSGTSGMAFYNEQFFGPGTRLTVL.